Below, 7 T cell receptor beta chains from the same sample are listed, as sequenced in a study of shared clonotypes between healthy human individuals. The naive CD8 fraction comprised CD45RO-negative cells positively selected for CCR7 and excluded terminally differentiated effector memory CD45RA+ cells. TCRdb's table, derived via immunoSEQ multiplex PCR, lists solely in-frame clones and lacks some. Among about 2.1 million clones listed, around 93% were seen once. Material: naive CD8+ T cells from PBMCs. The origin of the receptors is a man in his late teens or twenties in good health. Some clones in this sample may be carry-over from other donors' samples.

CDR3 coding DNA: TGTGCCAGTAGTATCCCGGGACAGGGACGCCAGCCCCAGCATTTT. This encodes CASSIPGQGRQPQHF. The genes are TRBV19 and TRBJ1-5, with TRBD1 identical over 9 bases. V dropped 3 bases and J dropped 7; count of bases not matched to a gene: 7. CDR1 is LNHDA and CDR2 is SQIVND in the germline V gene (reference sequence). The CDR3 spans 15 residues.

The chain combines TRBV28 with TRBJ1-3; no firm D call. The CDR3 contains 15 residues. Trimming took 3 bases from V and 5 from J, leaving 14 bases between them. The V gene's germline CDR1 is MDHEN and CDR2 SYDVKM. The CDR3 sequence: CASSFKSLGRNTIYF. CDR3 in DNA: TGTGCCAGCAGTTTTAAAAGTCTTGGGAGAAACACCATATATTTT.

Comment on this clone: Other DNA sequences from this sample encode an identical CDR3 as well. The chain is built from TRBV6-1 and TRBJ2-7; 15 positions match TRBD2. This CDR3 is 14 amino acids long. The V gene end was trimmed by 6 bases and the J gene end by 3 bases; junction bases not matched to a gene: 0. Per germline, CDR1 MNHNS and CDR2 SASEGT. The CDR3 DNA is TGTGCCAGCAGGGGACTAGCGGGAGGCTACGAGCAGTACTTC. Residues: CASRGLAGGYEQYF.

This chain connects TRBV11-2 to TRBJ2-7, with D perhaps TRBD1 or TRBD2 (7 bases each). V lost 5 bases, J lost 2 bases, and 16 bases lay in between. Germline V CDR1 and CDR2: SGHAT, FQNNGV. The CDR3 has 15 amino acids. CDR3 sequence: CASSTGASGAYEQYF. For the CDR3, the DNA is TGTGCCAGCAGCACAGGGGCTAGCGGCGCCTACGAGCAGTACTTC.

A word on this clone: This specimen includes other DNA sequences encoding the same CDR3. The V call is TRBV9, the J call TRBJ2-6, with a weak D call TRBD1 (5 bases). Germline V lookup: CDR1 SGDLS, CDR2 YYNGEE. The germline V and J ends were trimmed by 2 bases and 0 bases, with 6 bases remaining between them. This CDR3 has 15 residues. CDR3 nucleotide sequence: TGTGCCAGCAGCGTCGACAGCTCTGGGGCCAACGTCCTGACTTTC. Amino acids: CASSVDSSGANVLTF.

The V gene is TRBV27, the J gene TRBJ2-7; possibly TRBD1 or TRBD2 for D (6 bases each). The germline V and J ends were trimmed by 5 bases and 5 bases, with 10 bases remaining between them. Per germline, CDR1 MNHEY and CDR2 SMNVEV (reference sequence). The CDR3 sequence is 12 residues long. CDR3 loop: CASSGGGNEQYF. The CDR3 DNA reads TGTGCCAGCAGTGGGGGCGGGAACGAGCAGTACTTC.

This chain links TRBV6-4 with TRBJ2-7, with 8 bases aligning to TRBD1. Germline values: CDR1 MRHNA, CDR2 SNTAGT. This CDR3 is built from 13 residues. Trimming removed 3 bases from V and 6 bases from J; junction bases left unmatched: 4. CDR3 region: CASSETGGGEQYF. The DNA for the CDR3 is TGTGCCAGCAGTGAAACAGGGGGAGGCGAGCAGTACTTC.